This TCR beta chain was profiled in a study of radiotherapy plus CTLA-4 blockade in lung cancer. About the study: Patients showed objective responses in about 20% of cases and disease control in 25% to 40%. Notes on the study in general: It was early blood T cell clone dynamics, with interferon-beta, that reportedly best predicted response. Radiotherapy with ipilimumab was followed by blood expansion of tumor-derived clones.

Treatment of patients with chemo-refractory metastatic non-small-cell lung cancer consisted of focal radiation plus CTLA-4 blockade with ipilimumab. Turning to this clone: Antigen specificity is unknown.

Some clones are missing from TCRdb's copy, which holds only in-frame ones; the method was immunoSEQ multiplex PCR. The data contain around 100,000 clones, approximately 74% of them singletons. Specimen: peripheral blood, collected from a patient treated with radiotherapy plus ipilimumab. The source of this sequence is a human donor with non-small cell lung cancer who had a partial response to radiotherapy plus ipilimumab. Some clones in this sample may be carry-over from other donors' samples.

The CDR3, as DNA: TGTGCCAGCAGCTCCCTCAATGAGCAGTTCTTC. Amino acid sequence: CASSSLNEQFF. The gene calls are TRBV7-9 and TRBJ2-1; no reliable D call. Germline CDR1 and CDR2: SEHNR and FQNEAQ (reference sequence). CDR3 size: 11 residues. V was shortened by 4 bases and J by 6 bases, with 4 bases between the two germline ends.